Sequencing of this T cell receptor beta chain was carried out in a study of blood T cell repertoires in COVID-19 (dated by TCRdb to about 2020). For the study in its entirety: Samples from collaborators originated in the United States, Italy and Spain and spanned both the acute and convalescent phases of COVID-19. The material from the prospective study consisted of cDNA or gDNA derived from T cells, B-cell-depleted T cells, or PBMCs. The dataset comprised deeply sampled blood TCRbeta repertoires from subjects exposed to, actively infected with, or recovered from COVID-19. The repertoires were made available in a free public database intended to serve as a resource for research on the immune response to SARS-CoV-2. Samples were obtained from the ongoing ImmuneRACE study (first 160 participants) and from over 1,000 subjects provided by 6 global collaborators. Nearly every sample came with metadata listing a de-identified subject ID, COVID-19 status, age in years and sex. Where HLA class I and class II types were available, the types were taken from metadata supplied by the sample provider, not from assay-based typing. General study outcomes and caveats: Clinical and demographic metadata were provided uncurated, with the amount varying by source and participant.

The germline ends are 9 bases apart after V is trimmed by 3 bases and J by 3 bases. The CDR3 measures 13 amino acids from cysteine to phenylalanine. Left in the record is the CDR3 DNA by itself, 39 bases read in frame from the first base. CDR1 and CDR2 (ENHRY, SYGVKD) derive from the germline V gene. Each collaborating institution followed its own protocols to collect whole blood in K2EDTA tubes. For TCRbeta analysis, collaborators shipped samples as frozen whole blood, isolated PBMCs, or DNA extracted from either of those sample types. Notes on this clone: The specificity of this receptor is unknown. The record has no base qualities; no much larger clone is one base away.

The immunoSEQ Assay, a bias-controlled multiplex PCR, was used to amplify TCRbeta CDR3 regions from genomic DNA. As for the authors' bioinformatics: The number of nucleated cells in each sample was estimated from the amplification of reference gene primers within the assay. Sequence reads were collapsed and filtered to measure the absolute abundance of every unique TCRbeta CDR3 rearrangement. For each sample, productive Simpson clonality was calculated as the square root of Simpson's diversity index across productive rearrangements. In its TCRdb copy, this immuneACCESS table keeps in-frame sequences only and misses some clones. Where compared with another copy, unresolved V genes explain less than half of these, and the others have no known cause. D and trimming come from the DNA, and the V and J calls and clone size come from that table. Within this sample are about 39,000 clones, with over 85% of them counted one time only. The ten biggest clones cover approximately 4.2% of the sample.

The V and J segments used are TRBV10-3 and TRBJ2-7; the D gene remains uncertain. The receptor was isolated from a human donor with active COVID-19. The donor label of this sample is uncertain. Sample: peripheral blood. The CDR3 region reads CAISDVRVYEQYF. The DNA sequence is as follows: TGTGCCATCAGTGACGTCCGTGTCTACGAGCAGTACTTC.